This T cell receptor beta chain comes out of a study of molecular identifiers for immune sequencing clone quantification. Study-level background: In replicates, RNA taken from roughly 20,000 or 100,000 naive CD8 cells was divided five ways, and four portions underwent sequencing.

The sample holds many counts of this clonotype. As previously described, bulk TCR libraries were made using listed TCR primers. TCRdb reanalysed the PCR reads using MiXCR and keeps one entry per CDR3 protein. The table lists some 680,000 distinct CDR3 sequences, roughly 23% of them singletons, with 0.6% to 0.9% in the top ten. The germline CDR1 and CDR2 sequences are PRHDT and FYEKMQ (reference sequence). The CDR3 covers 15 residues. V was clipped by 4 bases and J by 4 bases, with 15 bases between them. The sequenced material came from naive CD8+ T cells from blood, with Jurkat cell RNA spiked in. Subset in this sample: FACS-sorted CD8+CD4-CCR7+CD45RA+ naive T cells. The chain links TRBV13 to TRBJ2-3; tentative D call: TRBD2 (6 bases). The clonotype comes from a human donor in good health. Some libraries in this study had Jurkat cell RNA spiked in. The chain's CDR3 is CASSYPLAMADTQYF. CDR3 nucleotide sequence: TGTGCCAGCAGCTACCCGCTAGCGATGGCAGATACGCAGTATTTT.